This T cell receptor (beta chain) is from a study of T cell responses to AZD1222 COVID-19 vaccine. Study findings and constraints: Nearly half of the spike-specific TCRs reportedly recognize variant regions that carry no mutations.

The CDR3 has 16 residues. Trimming left V 5 bases short and J 3 bases short, with 20 bases between. Germline-derived CDR1 and CDR2 are MNHNY and SVGAGI (reference sequence). This clone was detected a few times. Its specificity is unknown. Method: immunoSEQ multiplex PCR; TCRdb's copy keeps in-frame clones and lacks some. The data contain roughly 80,000 clones, 88% of them seen just once; the ten biggest clones take up about 5.5%. The chain couples TRBV6-6 to TRBJ2-7; no firm D call. This sequence was found in an adult in good health. This specimen consisted of peripheral blood, obtained on day 0 of MenACWY control vaccination. CDR3 region: CASSPHPGLRDYEQYF. CDR3 DNA: TGTGCCAGCAGTCCCCACCCGGGTCTAAGGGACTACGAGCAGTACTTC.